This is a list of T cell receptor beta chains from one sample in a study of cytomegalovirus exposure and HLA in healthy donors. The table came from immunoSEQ multiplex PCR; TCRdb's copy has only in-frame clones and leaves some out. Of some 110,000 clones in the sample, more than 70% were seen once. Material for sequencing was PBMCs. These receptors were obtained from a man between 18 and 35 years old in good health and CMV-seronegative. CDR3s include the opening cysteine and the closing phenylalanine or tryptophan. D genes are given only for firm matches. Size tells how often a clone was seen (once, few, many) or the class of an expanded clone, and some rows leave it out.

V gene: TRBV4-1; D gene: TRBD2; J gene: TRBJ2-5; clone size: once; CDR3 protein: CASSQAGGRATQYF; CDR3 DNA: TGCGCCAGCAGCCAAGCGGGGGGTAGGGCGACCCAGTACTTC
V gene: TRBV7-9; D gene: TRBD2; J gene: TRBJ2-3; clone size: NA; CDR3 protein: CASSLQAGGRDTQYF; CDR3 DNA: TGTGCCAGCAGCTTGCAAGCGGGAGGGCGGGATACGCAGTATTTT
V gene: TRBV30; D gene: NA; J gene: TRBJ1-3; clone size: NA; CDR3 protein: CAWSAQDRSGNTIYF; CDR3 DNA: TGTGCCTGGAGTGCACAGGACCGCTCTGGAAACACCATATATTTT
V gene: TRBV30; D gene: NA; J gene: TRBJ1-5; clone size: NA; CDR3 protein: CAWSRFRDNNQPQHF; CDR3 DNA: TGTGCCTGGAGTCGCTTCCGGGACAACAATCAGCCCCAGCATTTT
V gene: TRBV9; D gene: TRBD1; J gene: TRBJ2-5; clone size: once; CDR3 protein: CASSVGTEHRGTQYF; CDR3 DNA: TGTGCCAGCAGCGTCGGGACAGAACATAGGGGGACCCAGTACTTC
V gene: TRBV30; D gene: NA; J gene: TRBJ2-1; clone size: NA; CDR3 protein: CAWSVNTRGPLYNEQFF; CDR3 DNA: TGTGCCTGGAGTGTTAACACGCGGGGCCCCCTCTACAATGAGCAGTTCTTC
V gene: TRBV27; D gene: TRBD2; J gene: TRBJ2-7; clone size: NA; CDR3 protein: CASRSSGSSYEQYF; CDR3 DNA: TGTGCCAGCAGAAGTAGCGGGAGCTCCTACGAGCAGTACTTC
V gene: TRBV6-5; D gene: TRBD1; J gene: TRBJ1-5; clone size: NA; CDR3 protein: CASRGTESQPQHF; CDR3 DNA: TGTGCCAGCAGGGGGACAGAGAGTCAGCCCCAGCATTTT
V gene: TRBV12-5; D gene: NA; J gene: TRBJ2-7; clone size: NA; CDR3 protein: CASGPQTYEQYF; CDR3 DNA: TGTGCTAGTGGTCCACAAACCTACGAGCAGTACTTC
V gene: TRBV5-4; D gene: TRBD1; J gene: TRBJ1-1; clone size: NA; CDR3 protein: CASSNPGTENTEAFF; CDR3 DNA: TGTGCCAGCAGCAACCCCGGGACAGAAAACACTGAAGCTTTCTTT
V gene: TRBV9; D gene: TRBD1; J gene: TRBJ1-2; clone size: NA; CDR3 protein: CASSVGGRGQGPGYTF; CDR3 DNA: TGTGCCAGCAGCGTAGGGGGTAGGGGACAGGGGCCCGGCTACACCTTC
V gene: TRBV7-9; D gene: NA; J gene: TRBJ2-3; clone size: once; CDR3 protein: CASSLRSSGTDTQYF; CDR3 DNA: TGTGCCAGCAGCTTAAGGTCTAGCGGCACAGATACGCAGTATTTT
V gene: TRBV4-2; D gene: TRBD1; J gene: TRBJ2-7; clone size: few; CDR3 protein: CASTIDRDGEQYF; CDR3 DNA: TGTGCCAGTACTATAGACAGGGACGGCGAGCAGTACTTC
V gene: TRBV18; D gene: TRBD2; J gene: TRBJ2-3; clone size: few; CDR3 protein: CASSPGRAPDTQYF; CDR3 DNA: TGTGCCAGCTCACCAGGGAGGGCCCCAGATACGCAGTATTTT
V gene: TRBV10-3; D gene: NA; J gene: TRBJ2-5; clone size: NA; CDR3 protein: CAISPRDQETQYF; CDR3 DNA: TGTGCCATCAGCCCCAGGGACCAAGAGACCCAGTACTTC
V gene: TRBV30; D gene: NA; J gene: TRBJ1-2; clone size: NA; CDR3 protein: CAWRPEPGYYGYTF; CDR3 DNA: TGTGCCTGGAGACCAGAGCCGGGGTACTATGGCTACACCTTC
V gene: TRBV4-2; D gene: TRBD1; J gene: TRBJ1-3; clone size: NA; CDR3 protein: CASSQEWGRDRISSGNTIYF; CDR3 DNA: TGTGCCAGCAGCCAAGAATGGGGCCGGGACAGGATCTCCTCTGGAAACACCATATATTTT
V gene: TRBV14; D gene: NA; J gene: TRBJ2-1; clone size: NA; CDR3 protein: CASSPSVGRTYNEQFF; CDR3 DNA: TGTGCCAGCAGCCCCTCTGTGGGCCGAACCTACAATGAGCAGTTCTTC
V gene: TRBV19; D gene: TRBD1; J gene: TRBJ1-5; clone size: NA; CDR3 protein: CASRDGQANNQPQHF; CDR3 DNA: TGTGCCAGTAGGGACGGACAGGCGAACAATCAGCCCCAGCATTTT
V gene: TRBV6-1; D gene: TRBD1; J gene: TRBJ1-1; clone size: NA; CDR3 protein: CASSYRGNTEAFF; CDR3 DNA: TGTGCCAGCAGCTACAGGGGCAACACTGAAGCTTTCTTT
V gene: TRBV14; D gene: NA; J gene: TRBJ2-7; clone size: NA; CDR3 protein: CASRRGEQYF; CDR3 DNA: TGTGCCAGCAGAAGGGGGGAGCAGTACTTC
V gene: TRBV7-9; D gene: TRBD2; J gene: TRBJ2-7; clone size: NA; CDR3 protein: CASSPSGGSSYEQYF; CDR3 DNA: TGTGCCAGCAGCCCCTCGGGGGGTAGCTCCTACGAGCAGTACTTC
V gene: TRBV7-6; D gene: TRBD1; J gene: TRBJ2-7; clone size: few; CDR3 protein: CASSLSTGGGYEQYF; CDR3 DNA: TGTGCCAGCAGCTTAAGTACAGGGGGCGGGTACGAGCAGTACTTC
V gene: TRBV6-1; D gene: NA; J gene: TRBJ1-5; clone size: NA; CDR3 protein: CASIGGQGLNQPQHF; CDR3 DNA: TGTGCCAGCATCGGAGGGCAGGGCCTAAATCAGCCCCAGCATTTT
V gene: TRBV5-1; D gene: TRBD2; J gene: TRBJ2-3; clone size: many; CDR3 protein: CASSLAGGGDTQYF; CDR3 DNA: TGCGCCAGCAGCTTAGCGGGAGGAGGAGATACGCAGTATTTT
V gene: TRBV29-1; D gene: TRBD1; J gene: TRBJ1-1; clone size: few; CDR3 protein: CSTDRDTEAFF; CDR3 DNA: TGCAGCACCGACAGGGACACTGAAGCTTTCTTT
V gene: TRBV5-1; D gene: TRBD1; J gene: TRBJ2-7; clone size: NA; CDR3 protein: CASSLEHRGQDEQYF; CDR3 DNA: TGCGCCAGCAGCTTGGAACACAGGGGGCAAGACGAGCAGTACTTC
V gene: TRBV7-9; D gene: TRBD1; J gene: TRBJ2-4; clone size: NA; CDR3 protein: CASSITGGPSKNIQYF; CDR3 DNA: TGTGCCAGCAGTATTACAGGGGGGCCCTCCAAAAACATTCAGTACTTC
V gene: TRBV18; D gene: TRBD1; J gene: TRBJ1-1; clone size: NA; CDR3 protein: CASSRQKDRDTEAFF; CDR3 DNA: TGTGCCAGCTCCCGCCAAAAAGACAGGGATACTGAAGCTTTCTTT
V gene: TRBV5-6; D gene: NA; J gene: TRBJ2-5; clone size: NA; CDR3 protein: CASSSTKLETQYF; CDR3 DNA: TGTGCCAGCAGCTCGACTAAACTGGAGACCCAGTACTTC
V gene: TRBV10-3; D gene: TRBD1; J gene: TRBJ2-7; clone size: NA; CDR3 protein: CAALDRSSYEQYF; CDR3 DNA: TGTGCCGCCCTGGACAGGAGCTCCTACGAGCAGTACTTC